The 14 T cell receptor beta chains given below trace back to one sample, sequenced in a study of cytomegalovirus exposure and HLA in healthy donors. The method was immunoSEQ multiplex PCR; TCRdb's version includes in-frame clones alone and lacks a portion of them. The data hold almost 75,000 clones, with 70% to 90% observed a single time. The sample taken for sequencing was PBMCs. All receptors come from a man aged 30-40 years in good health and CMV-seronegative.

The chain uses TRBV7-2 and TRBJ2-7, with 7 bases identical to TRBD2. J lost 2 bases, V lost 7 bases, and 8 bases had no gene match. Germline loops: CDR1 SGHTA, CDR2 FQGNSA. The CDR3 is 14 amino acids. CDR3 in DNA: TGTGCCAGCACCACGCTGGCGGGGGCCTACGAGCAGTACTTC. Translating gives CASTTLAGAYEQYF.

The V call is TRBV7-2, the J call TRBJ2-5; D unresolved. With 2 bases removed from V and 3 bases from J, the gap between germline ends came to 4 bases. The germline CDR1 and CDR2 sequences are SGHTA and FQGNSA. The CDR3 is made up of 12 amino acids. CDR3 sequence reads: CASSLLEETQYF. DNA for the CDR3: TGTGCCAGCAGCTTATTAGAAGAGACCCAGTACTTC.

The genes are TRBV7-2 and TRBJ2-3; D is possibly TRBD2 (7 bases). Trimming removed 1 base at V and 5 bases at J, with 13 bases between. Germline CDR1 reads SGHTA; CDR2 reads FQGNSA. The CDR3 sequence is 15 residues long. The CDR3 nucleotides are TGTGCCAGCAGCTTAGGAGGGGGGGCCGAAGATACGCAGTATTTT. Translation gives CASSLGGGAEDTQYF.

The J gene is TRBJ2-1, the V gene TRBV5-8; 14 nucleotides agree with TRBD2. The V and J ends lost 4 bases and 9 bases, in that order; junction bases with no gene match: 12. This CDR3 has 17 amino acids. Germline CDR1 is SGHTS and CDR2 is YDEGEE. CDR3 in amino acids: CASSNGGTSGSTGEQFF. The CDR3, as DNA: TGTGCCAGCAGCAACGGCGGGACTAGCGGGAGTACTGGTGAGCAGTTCTTC. The full variable domain, completed using reference TRBV5-8 and TRBJ2-1, is EAGVTQSPTHLIKTRGQQATLRCSPISGHTSVYWYQQALGLGLQFLLWYDEGEERNRGNFPPRFSGRQFPNYSSELNVNALELEDSALYLCASSNGGTSGSTGEQFFGPGTRLTVL.

The chain joins TRBV6-5 to TRBJ2-7; 9 bases fit TRBD1. The CDR3 extends over 15 amino acids. V dropped 4 bases and J dropped 5; count of bases not matched to a gene: 9. CDR1 is MNHEY, CDR2 SVGAGI, per germline. CDR3 protein: CASSSSGTGTHEQYV. In DNA form, the CDR3 reads TGTGCCAGCAGTTCGTCCGGGACAGGGACACACGAGCAGTACGTC.

This clone has a single count. The rearrangement uses TRBV5-4 and TRBJ2-5, with D uncertain. The CDR3 contains 15 residues. The germline gives CDR1 SGHNT, CDR2 YYREEE (reference sequence). Trimming removed 0 bases from V and 4 bases from J, with 13 bases in between. CDR3 in amino acids: CASSLGAALGETQYF. CDR3 DNA: TGTGCCAGCAGCTTGGGAGCAGCGCTGGGAGAGACCCAGTACTTC.

The chain joins TRBV27 to TRBJ2-1; TRBD2 agrees at 13 bases. The CDR3 length is 15 residues. Per the germline V gene, CDR1 is MNHEY and CDR2 is SMNVEV (reference sequence). V was pared by 6 bases and J by 3 bases, with 2 bases of the junction left unmatched. CDR3 nucleotides: TGTGCCAGCAGGGGACTAGCGGGGATCTACAATGAGCAGTTCTTC. Its protein is CASRGLAGIYNEQFF.

CDR3 loop: CSAGTGDSGELFF. The CDR3 DNA is TGCAGCGCCGGGACAGGGGATTCCGGGGAGCTGTTTTTT. This chain links TRBV29-1 with TRBJ2-2; 10 bases fit TRBD1. Looked up from germline, CDR1 is SQVTM and CDR2 is ANQGSEA. V shed 7 bases and J 6 bases; nucleotides not matched to a gene: 5. The CDR3 contains 13 residues.

This clone showed up just a few times. This chain uses TRBV4-2 with TRBJ1-2, with 8 bases matching TRBD1. The CDR3 totals 14 residues. CDR1 LGHNA and CDR2 YNFKEQ come from the germline V gene. Losses at the gene ends were 4 bases for V and 5 bases for J; bases not matched to a gene: 6. CDR3 nucleotide sequence: TGTGCCAGCAGCCTGCAGACAGGGGATTATGGCTACACCTTC. The encoded protein is CASSLQTGDYGYTF.

The rearrangement uses TRBV6-1 and TRBJ2-2, with D possibly TRBD1 on 5 matching bases. V was trimmed by 2 bases and J by 3 bases, leaving 7 bases between them. The CDR3 covers 14 residues. Germline V gene sequence: CDR1 MNHNS, CDR2 SASEGT. CDR3 in amino acids: CASSEIRDTGELFF. The CDR3 DNA reads TGTGCCAGCAGTGAAATCAGGGACACCGGGGAGCTGTTTTTT.

The chain carries TRBV5-8 and TRBJ1-1, with D possibly being TRBD1 (5 bases). The V end lost 5 bases, the J end lost 11 bases, and 16 bases lay between the germline ends. CDR1 is SGHTS and CDR2 is YDEGEE in the germline V gene. This CDR3 is 12 amino acids long. CDR3 loop: CASSLRQGSAFF. As DNA, the CDR3 is TGTGCCAGCAGTTTACGCCAGGGTTCGGCTTTCTTT.

The genes are TRBV6-6 and TRBJ2-7; D call uncertain. Germline V gene lookup returns CDR1 MNHNY and CDR2 SVGAGI (reference sequence). The CDR3 is 14 amino acids. V was clipped by 5 bases and J by 4 bases, with 15 bases between them. CDR3 loop: CASSLSSGSYEQYV. In DNA, the CDR3 is TGTGCCAGCAGTCTGTCCTCAGGATCTTACGAGCAGTACGTC.

This chain joins TRBV7-2 and TRBJ2-1; D call uncertain. Between the trimmed V and J ends, which lost 5 bases and 8 bases, there was a span of 16 bases. Germline V gene sequence: CDR1 SGHTA, CDR2 FQGNSA. CDR3 length: 14 amino acids. The CDR3 spells CASSPALQADEQFF. As DNA, the CDR3 is TGTGCCAGCAGCCCAGCCCTCCAGGCAGATGAGCAGTTCTTC.

The chain couples TRBV6-1 to TRBJ2-7; a weak D match, TRBD1 (6 bases). V was pared by 6 bases and J by 0 bases, with 9 bases between. This CDR3 contains 13 residues. Germline lookup yields CDR1 MNHNS and CDR2 SASEGT. The CDR3 spells CASRTGYSYEQYV. As DNA, the CDR3 is TGTGCCAGCAGGACAGGTTACTCCTACGAGCAGTACGTC.